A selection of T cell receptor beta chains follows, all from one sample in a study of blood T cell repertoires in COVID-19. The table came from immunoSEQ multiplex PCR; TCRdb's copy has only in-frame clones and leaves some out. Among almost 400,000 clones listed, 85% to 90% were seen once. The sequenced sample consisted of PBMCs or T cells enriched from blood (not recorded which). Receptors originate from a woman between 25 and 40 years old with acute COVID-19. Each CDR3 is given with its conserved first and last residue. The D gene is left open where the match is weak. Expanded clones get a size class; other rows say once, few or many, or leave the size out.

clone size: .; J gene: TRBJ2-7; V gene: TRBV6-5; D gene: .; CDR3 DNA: TGTGCCACGCAAACTAGCAACCACGAGCAGTACTTC; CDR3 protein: CATQTSNHEQYF
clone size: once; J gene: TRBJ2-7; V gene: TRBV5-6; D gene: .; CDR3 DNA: TGTGCCAGCACTGGGCACTCATCCTACGAGCAGTACTTC; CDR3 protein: CASTGHSSYEQYF
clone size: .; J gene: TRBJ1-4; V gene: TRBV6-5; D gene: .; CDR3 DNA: TGTGCCAGCAGGGCAAGGACAGTCGGTGAAAAACTGTTTTTT; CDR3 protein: CASRARTVGEKLFF
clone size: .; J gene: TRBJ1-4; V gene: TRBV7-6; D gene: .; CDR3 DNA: TGTGCCAGCAGCCAAGTGGTTGGCAGGGGTGACGAAAAACTGTTTTTT; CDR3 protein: CASSQVVGRGDEKLFF
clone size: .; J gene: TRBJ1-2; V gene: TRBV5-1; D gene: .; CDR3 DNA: TGCGCCAGCAGCTTGGAAGGGTCGGGAGCCTATGGCTACACCTTC; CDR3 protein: CASSLEGSGAYGYTF
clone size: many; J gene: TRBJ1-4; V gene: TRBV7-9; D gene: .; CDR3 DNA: TGTGCCAGCAGCTTCCCAGGGGCAACTAATGAAAAACTGTTTTTT; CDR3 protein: CASSFPGATNEKLFF
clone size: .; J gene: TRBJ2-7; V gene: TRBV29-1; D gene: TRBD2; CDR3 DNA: TGCAGCGTTGTCGGGGGGACGGGGGAGCAGTACTTC; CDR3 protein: CSVVGGTGEQYF
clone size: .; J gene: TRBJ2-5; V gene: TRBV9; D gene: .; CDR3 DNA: TGTGCCAGCAGCGTAGGTGGAGGGGACCAAGAGACCCAGTACTTC; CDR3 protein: CASSVGGGDQETQYF
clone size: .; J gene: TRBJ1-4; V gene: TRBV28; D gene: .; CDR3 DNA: TGTGCCAGCAGTCCCCTGCGGGGTTCAACTAATGAAAAACTGTTTTTT; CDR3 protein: CASSPLRGSTNEKLFF
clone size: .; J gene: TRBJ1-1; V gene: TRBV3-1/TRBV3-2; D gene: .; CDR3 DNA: TGTGCCAGCAGCCAAGTAGCGGCAGAGAGAGCTTTCTTT; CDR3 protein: CASSQVAAERAFF
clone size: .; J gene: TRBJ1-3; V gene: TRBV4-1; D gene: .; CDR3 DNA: TGCGCCAGCAGCCAAGAGAGTACAGCTTCTGGAAACACCATATATTTT; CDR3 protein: CASSQESTASGNTIYF
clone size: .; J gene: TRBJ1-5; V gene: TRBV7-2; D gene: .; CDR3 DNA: TGTGCCAGCAGCTTAGCCGGGCGACAGGCTTCCAATCAGCCCCAGCATTTT; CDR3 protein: CASSLAGRQASNQPQHF
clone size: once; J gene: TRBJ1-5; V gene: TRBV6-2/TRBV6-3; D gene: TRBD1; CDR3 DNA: TGTGCCAGCAGTTACTCGGTTATGACAGGGGTGAATCAGCCCCAGCATTTT; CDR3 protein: CASSYSVMTGVNQPQHF
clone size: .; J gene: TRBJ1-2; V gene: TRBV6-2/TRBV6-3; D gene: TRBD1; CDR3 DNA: TGTGCCAGCAGTTCGGGACAGGGTTTCTACGGCTACACCTTC; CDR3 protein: CASSSGQGFYGYTF
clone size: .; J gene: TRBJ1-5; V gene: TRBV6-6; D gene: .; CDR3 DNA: TGTGCCAGCAGTTACTCAGGGGAAGGGGATCAGCCCCAGCATTTT; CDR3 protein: CASSYSGEGDQPQHF
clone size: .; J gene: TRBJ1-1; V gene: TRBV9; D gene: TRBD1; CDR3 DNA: TGTGCCAGCAGCGATTACAGGGGATGGGCTTTCTTT; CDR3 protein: CASSDYRGWAFF
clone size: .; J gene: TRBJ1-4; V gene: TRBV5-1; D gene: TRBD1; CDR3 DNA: TGCGCCAGCAGCTTGGCAGGGGGCTTAGGCAGTGAAAAACTGTTTTTT; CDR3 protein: CASSLAGGLGSEKLFF
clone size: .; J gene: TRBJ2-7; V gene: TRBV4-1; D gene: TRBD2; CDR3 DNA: TGCGCCAGCAGCCAACCGACTAGCGGAGCCTACGAGCAGTACTTC; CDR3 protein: CASSQPTSGAYEQYF
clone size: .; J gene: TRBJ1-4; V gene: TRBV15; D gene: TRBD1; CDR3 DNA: TGTGCCACCAGCCCCGGGACAGGGTCGGGAAAACTGTTTTTT; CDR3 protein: CATSPGTGSGKLFF
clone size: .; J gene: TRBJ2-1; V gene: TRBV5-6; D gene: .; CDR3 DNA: TGTGCCAGCAGCATGACAGGATACAATGAGCAGTTCTTC; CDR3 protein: CASSMTGYNEQFF